This TCR beta chain was identified in a study of metastatic and nonmetastatic thyroid tumors. Study in general: Repertoire comparison spanned blood and tumor or nodule tissue of malignant and benign thyroid patients. Study findings and constraints: For both blood and tumor, malignant thyroid tumors reportedly showed significantly higher TCR beta diversity than benign nodules did.

Original data processing: Building a distant-metastasis classifier for papillary thyroid cancer drew on CDR3 differences across clinicopathological groups. With MiXCR, TCRdb called clones anew from the PCR reads. The V and J calls shown here were made by TCRdb, not taken from the authors' results. The sample holds about 12,000 clones; around 21% are singletons and the top ten take over 12%. This clone is deemed medium-sized. Its matching antigen is unknown. Each patient went into thyroid surgery without having received any treatment. CDR1 and CDR2 from the germline V gene are ENHRY and SYGVKD. The CDR3 has 13 residues. Trimming cost V 5 bases and J 6 bases, with 13 bases left between them.

The sample taken for sequencing was adjacent normal tissue. The clonotype originates from a female donor with papillary thyroid cancer or a benign thyroid nodule (not recorded which). Some clones in this sample may be carry-over from other donors' samples. This chain joins TRBV10-3 and TRBJ1-2, with D perhaps TRBD1 (6 bases). CDR3 sequence reads: CAISYREGDGYTF. The CDR3 DNA reads TGTGCCATCAGTTACAGGGAAGGGGATGGCTACACCTTC.